The 10 T cell receptor beta chains below come from one sample, sequenced in a study of vaccination effects on CD4 cells after COVID-19. The repertoire was sequenced with immunoSEQ multiplex PCR; TCRdb's copy has only in-frame clones and lacks some. The data contain about 22,000 clones, around 74% of them singletons. Viral peptide pool expansion of antigen-specific CD4+ T cells preceded sequencing in the ViraFEST assay. Having been cultured for around ten days, the cells underwent CD4+ T cell isolation. Vaccinated recipients, who were negative for nucleocapsid antibodies, had no history of SARS-CoV-2 infection. Their recognized antigens are unknown. Sequencing was performed on CD4+ T cells from PBMCs cultured with HCoV-NL63 spike peptides, taken before COVID-19 vaccination. The receptors originated from a human donor who received a COVID-19 vaccine.

The CDR3 sequence is CASSSRSPSNQPQHF. As DNA, the CDR3 is TGTGCCAGTAGCAGCAGGTCCCCCAGCAATCAGCCCCAGCATTTT. The rearrangement uses TRBV19 and TRBJ1-5; D uncertain. Germline V gene lookup returns CDR1 LNHDA and CDR2 SQIVND (reference sequence). CDR3 size: 15 residues. V gave up 6 bases and J gave up 1 base, with 13 bases separating them.

The chain is built from TRBV7-8 and TRBJ2-5, with D perhaps assigned TRBD1 or TRBD2 (5 bases each). The CDR3 length is 13 residues. Trimming shortened V by 5 bases and J by 3 bases, and 10 bases separated the two germline ends. Germline loops: CDR1 SGHVS, CDR2 FQNEAQ. In nucleotides, the CDR3 is TGTGCCAGCAGCATAGGGACGGAAGAGACCCAGTACTTC. Protein: CASSIGTEETQYF.

J is TRBJ1-6 and V is TRBV19; no definite D call. CDR1 LNHDA and CDR2 SQIVND come from the germline V gene (reference sequence). There are 15 residues in the CDR3. The V end was cut by 5 bases, the J end by 4 bases, with 12 bases between. The CDR3 loop reads CASSPSDTYNSPLHF. CDR3 bases: TGTGCCAGTAGTCCTTCAGACACGTATAATTCACCCCTCCACTTT.

The CDR3 here is CASSARQGARGTEAFF. CDR3 in DNA: TGTGCCAGCAGTGCTAGACAGGGGGCAAGGGGCACTGAAGCTTTCTTT. The rearrangement joins TRBV6-6 to TRBJ1-1, with 10 bases fitting TRBD1. Unmatched junction bases numbered 10, after V lost 5 bases and J lost 4 bases. Germline lookup yields CDR1 MNHNY and CDR2 SVGAGI (reference sequence). The CDR3 sequence is 16 residues long.

CDR3 protein: CASSQEIPGRYSPLHF. The CDR3 DNA follows: TGCGCCAGCAGCCAAGAAATTCCGGGGAGGTATTCACCCCTCCACTTT. This chain joins TRBV4-1 and TRBJ1-6; no definite D call. The V and J ends lost 0 bases and 8 bases respectively, with 14 bases between them. From germline, CDR1 is MGHRA and CDR2 YSYEKL. The CDR3 sequence is 16 residues long.

J is TRBJ2-1 and V is TRBV11-3, with 9 bases that match TRBD2. The CDR3 has 16 residues. The germline V gene has CDR1 SGHNT and CDR2 YENEEA. V lost 1 base, J lost 8 bases, and 9 bases stayed unmatched. CDR3 nucleotides: TGTGCCAGCAGCTTAGGGGGTAGCGGGAGAATTGATGAGCAGTTCTTC. This codes for CASSLGGSGRIDEQFF.

The V call is TRBV20-1, the J call TRBJ1-2, with D uncertain. The CDR3 totals 14 residues. V was shortened by 3 bases and J by 4 bases, with 15 bases between the two germline ends. CDR1 is DFQATT and CDR2 is SNEGSKA in the germline V gene (reference sequence). The CDR3 spells CSASQGGEGYGYTF. DNA for the CDR3: TGCAGTGCTAGTCAAGGTGGGGAGGGCTATGGCTACACCTTC.

The rearrangement uses TRBV7-6 and TRBJ2-1; TRBD2 aligns across 8 bases. The CDR3 covers 16 residues. V was pared by 5 bases and J by 10 bases, with 16 bases of the junction left unmatched. Germline CDR1 is SGHVS and CDR2 is FNYEAQ. As DNA, the CDR3 is TGTGCCAGCAGCCCCCAGGGGCGGGGGGCCTACTTCGAGCAGTTCTTC. The encoded protein is CASSPQGRGAYFEQFF.

This clone was seen only once. The rearrangement links TRBV6-6 to TRBJ2-3, with D hard to call. The CDR3 extends over 11 amino acids. V was clipped by 5 bases and J by 10 bases, with 10 bases between them. The germline V gene has CDR1 MNHNY and CDR2 SVGAGI (reference sequence). The DNA for the CDR3 is TGTGCCAGCAGTCCGGCCCGGGCGCAGTATTTT. Translating gives CASSPARAQYF.

The gene calls are TRBV5-1 and TRBJ2-6; maybe TRBD2 (5 bases). The CDR3 runs to 16 residues. Looked up from germline, CDR1 is SGHRS and CDR2 is YFSETQ. The germline V and J ends were trimmed by 4 bases and 1 base, with 12 bases remaining between them. CDR3 DNA: TGCGCCAGCAGCCCGATGCCGGGATCTGGGGCCAACGTCCTGACTTTC. Protein: CASSPMPGSGANVLTF.